This TCR beta chain was captured by sequencing in a study of cytomegalovirus exposure and HLA in healthy donors. A remark on this clone: The antigen remains undetermined.

Germline CDR1 SGHAT, CDR2 FQNNGV. After removal of 5 bases from V and 1 base from J, the junction contained 7 bases not matched to a gene. The CDR3 runs 16 residues. Method: immunoSEQ multiplex PCR; TCRdb's copy keeps in-frame clones and lacks some. The sample records fewer than 250,000 clones, around nine tenths being singletons. Study-wide points: Clusters of TCRs from the first cohort tended to co-occur in the roughly 120 validation repertoires (as a later analysis found).

The sequence derives from a man aged 18 to 29 in good health and CMV-seronegative. This chain connects TRBV11-2 to TRBJ2-1; 8 bases match TRBD2. Material: PBMCs. CDR3 loop: CASSPIRGGSYNEQFF. The CDR3 DNA sequence: TGTGCCAGCAGCCCAATCCGGGGGGGATCCTACAATGAGCAGTTCTTC.